The sequence of this T cell receptor (beta chain) was determined in a study of cytomegalovirus exposure and HLA in healthy donors. This clone was found once. The CDR3 has 15 residues. Trimming cost V 2 bases and J 3 bases; bases outside gene matches: 6. Germline CDR1 and CDR2: MGHRA and YSYEKL. The PCR contained 60 Vbeta and 13 Jbeta primers. The data were produced by immunoSEQ multiplex PCR, yet TCRdb's version contains in-frame clones alone and is incomplete. This sample yields over 20,000 clones, of which 70% are seen a single time; 4.4% belongs to the top ten. The clonotype was recovered from a woman in her fifties or sixties in good health and CMV-seronegative. The V gene is TRBV4-1, the J gene TRBJ1-1, with 7 bases fitting TRBD1. What was sequenced was PBMCs. The CDR3 here is CASSQFDRDDTEAFF. The CDR3 DNA is TGCGCCAGCAGCCAATTCGACAGGGACGACACTGAAGCTTTCTTT.